This T cell receptor beta chain stems from a study of T cells in Graves' hyperthyroidism and ophthalmopathy. The CDR3 consists of 15 residues. CDR1 SEHNR and CDR2 FQNEAQ come from the germline V gene (reference sequence). With V trimmed by 1 base and J by 3 bases, 2 bases remained unmatched. RNA transcripts yielded amplified TCR beta CDR3 regions. HTBI primers were used for first-round RT-PCR of the TCR CDR3. TCRdb reprocessed the multiplex PCR reads with MiXCR, giving one entry per CDR3 protein. The sample consists of around 700,000 distinct CDR3 sequences, just over 35% of them appearing once. Hyperthyroidism patients were newly diagnosed, had disease duration under 2 months, and were aged 18 to 65 years.

The clonotype comes from a middle-aged woman with Graves' hyperthyroidism. The chain employs TRBV7-9 and TRBJ1-1, with 10 bases aligning to TRBD1. Sequencing was carried out using blood. CDR3 nucleotide sequence: TGTGCCAGCAGCTTAGACGGGACAGGGGACACTGAAGCTTTCTTT. Amino acid sequence: CASSLDGTGDTEAFF.